Given below is one T cell receptor (beta chain) in context. Its specificity is not known. The PCR contained 60 Vbeta and 13 Jbeta primers. The method was immunoSEQ multiplex PCR; TCRdb's version includes in-frame clones alone and lacks a portion of them. The sample records some 170,000 clones, roughly 79% being singletons. CDR3 size: 13 residues. The germline V and J ends were trimmed by 0 bases and 7 bases, with 9 bases remaining between them. Germline loops: CDR1 MNHEY, CDR2 SVGAGI. These data are taken from a study of cytomegalovirus exposure and HLA in healthy donors. Study results and limitations: Later analysis associated a missense DCLRE1C variant with TCR beta V- and J-gene trimming. Later analysis suggested links between common viral pathogens and several top significant clusters.

This receptor was obtained from a woman in her late teens or twenties in good health and CMV-seropositive. The V call is TRBV6-5, the J call TRBJ1-2, with D maybe TRBD1 (6 bases). The sequencing sample was made of PBMCs. The CDR3 DNA reads TGTGCCAGCAGTTACTCGCGAGGGGGTGGCTACACCTTC. Protein: CASSYSRGGGYTF.